These 19 T cell receptor beta chains were sequenced from one sample in a study of vaccination effects on CD4 cells after COVID-19. Method: immunoSEQ multiplex PCR; TCRdb's copy keeps in-frame clones and lacks some. The sample lists 70,000 or so clones; more than 70% were seen once. Investigators separated out CD4+ T cells once 10 days of culture had passed. These TCRs are of unknown antigen specificity. The input for sequencing was CD4+ T cells from PBMCs cultured without peptide, taken before COVID-19 vaccination. These receptor sequences come from a human donor who received a COVID-19 vaccine.

The rearrangement joins TRBV6-5 to TRBJ2-5; D unclear. V gave up 0 bases and J gave up 1 base, with 9 bases separating them. Per germline, CDR1 MNHEY and CDR2 SVGAGI. This CDR3 region has 15 residues. CDR3 residues: CASSYSQTPQETQYF. The CDR3, as DNA: TGTGCCAGCAGTTACTCGCAGACCCCCCAAGAGACCCAGTACTTC.

The chain couples TRBV12-5 to TRBJ1-5; D is uncertain. This CDR3 comprises 12 residues. The V gene lost 5 bases and the J gene lost 9 bases, with 11 bases spanning the gap. CDR1 is LGHNT, CDR2 FRNRAP, per germline. CDR3 in amino acids: CASGREIGPQHF. CDR3 in DNA: TGTGCTAGTGGTCGCGAGATTGGGCCCCAGCATTTT.

V gene TRBV20-1 combines with J gene TRBJ2-1; no clear D. The CDR3 length is 11 residues. CDR1 is DFQATT, CDR2 SNEGSKA, per germline (reference sequence). V was clipped by 6 bases and J by 7 bases, with 10 bases between them. The CDR3 sequence: CSARGGNEQFF. The CDR3 nucleotides read TGCAGTGCCCGAGGTGGTAATGAGCAGTTCTTC.

The chain recombines TRBV19 with TRBJ1-2; tentative D call: TRBD1 (6 bases). The CDR3 contains 13 residues. V was clipped by 8 bases and J by 6 bases, with 16 bases between them. Germline V CDR1 and CDR2: LNHDA, SQIVND (reference sequence). CDR3 DNA sequence: TGTGCCAGTGGAAAAAGGGGGAAGGATGGCTACACCTTC. Translation: CASGKRGKDGYTF. Filled out from reference TRBV19 and TRBJ1-2, the complete variable domain reads DGGITQSPKYLFRKEGQNVTLSCEQNLNHDAMYWYRQDPGQGLRLIYYSQIVNDFQKGDIAEGYSVSREKKESFPLTVTSAQKNPTAFYLCASGKRGKDGYTFGSGTRLTVV.

This clone has only a few counts. The chain has TRBV10-1 and TRBJ2-1, with D unclear. CDR3 length equals 13 residues. The germline gives CDR1 WNHNN, CDR2 SYGVQD (reference sequence). The V and J ends lost 4 bases and 8 bases respectively, with 12 bases between them. The CDR3 region is CASSVGFYDEQFF. DNA for the CDR3: TGCGCCAGCAGTGTCGGGTTTTACGATGAGCAGTTCTTC.

This sequence joins TRBV7-7 and TRBJ2-2; a possible D gene is TRBD1 (6 bases). Trimming shortened V by 3 bases and J by 1 base, and 6 bases separated the two germline ends. Germline V CDR1 and CDR2: SSHAT, FNYEAQ (reference sequence). The CDR3 sequence is 14 residues long. The CDR3 DNA sequence: TGTGCCAGCAGCTTGGGACAGAACACCGGGGAGCTGTTTTTT. Protein product: CASSLGQNTGELFF.

V and J are TRBV2 and TRBJ2-1; 8 bases map to TRBD1. Germline trimming cut 8 bases from V and 12 bases from J; bases unmatched to any gene: 9. CDR3 size: 12 residues. Per germline, CDR1 SNHLY and CDR2 FYNNEI. The CDR3 DNA is TGTGCCAGCGGAGGGACAGGAACATGGCAGTTCTTC. It specifies CASGGTGTWQFF.

The DNA for the CDR3 is TGTGCCAGCTCACCACGGACAGGGGAGGGGAACACTGAAGCTTTCTTT. It translates to CASSPRTGEGNTEAFF. V gene TRBV18 combines with J gene TRBJ1-1, with 9 nucleotides matching TRBD1. Germline V lookup: CDR1 KGHSH, CDR2 LQKENI. V was clipped by 1 base and J by 1 base; unmatched bases: 4. This CDR3 is 16 amino acids long.

The count of this clone is one. The rearrangement links TRBV9 to TRBJ2-5; 12 nucleotides line up with TRBD2. CDR3 size: 16 residues. From germline, CDR1 is SGDLS and CDR2 YYNGEE. J was trimmed by 5 bases and V by 4 bases; bases with no gene match: 9. CDR3 region: CASSTWASGGAETQYF. The CDR3 nucleotides read TGTGCCAGCAGCACCTGGGCTAGCGGGGGGGCTGAGACCCAGTACTTC.

This rearrangement joins TRBV5-1 to TRBJ2-5; D may be TRBD2 (5 bases). Per germline, CDR1 SGHRS and CDR2 YFSETQ. The V end lost 0 bases, the J end lost 5 bases, and 11 bases lay between the germline ends. This CDR3 comprises 14 residues. This chain's CDR3 is CASSLGPREETQYF. CDR3 nucleotide sequence: TGCGCCAGCAGCTTGGGCCCGAGGGAGGAGACCCAGTACTTC.

The V gene is TRBV7-2, the J gene TRBJ2-5; D is undetermined. Germline lookup yields CDR1 SGHTA and CDR2 FQGNSA. The CDR3 runs 12 residues. V was trimmed by 2 bases and J by 13 bases, leaving 14 bases between them. CDR3 sequence reads: CASSLILAKRYF. The CDR3 DNA sequence: TGTGCCAGCAGCTTAATCTTGGCTAAACGGTACTTC. Variable domain in full (rest from reference TRBV7-2 and TRBJ2-5): GAGVSQSPSNKVTEKGKDVELRCDPISGHTALYWYRQSLGQGLEFLIYFQGNSAPDKSGLPSDRFSAERTGGSVSTLTIQRTQQEDSAVYLCASSLILAKRYFGPGTRLLVL.

The genes are TRBV11-2 and TRBJ2-7, with D perhaps TRBD1 (7 bases). Trimming pared 3 bases from V and 5 bases from J, leaving 11 bases between. Per germline, CDR1 SGHAT and CDR2 FQNNGV. The CDR3 covers 13 residues. The CDR3 DNA reads TGTGCCAGCAGCTTCCTCAGGGGGGACGAGCAGTACGTC. As protein: CASSFLRGDEQYV.

The chain joins TRBV4-1 to TRBJ1-1; D is perhaps TRBD1 (5 bases). V gave up 4 bases and J gave up 0 bases, with 15 bases separating them. The CDR3 length is 16 residues. Per the germline V gene, CDR1 is MGHRA and CDR2 is YSYEKL. CDR3 in DNA: TGCGCCAGCAGCCCCCTAGGCAGGGAGATGAACACTGAAGCTTTCTTT. Translated: CASSPLGREMNTEAFF.

The chain recombines TRBV11-1 with TRBJ2-5; no firm D call. Per germline, CDR1 SGHAT and CDR2 FQDESV (reference sequence). This CDR3 has 12 amino acids. The V and J ends lost 0 bases and 4 bases respectively, with 3 bases between them. CDR3 region: CASSLARETQYF. CDR3 bases: TGTGCCAGCAGCTTAGCCAGAGAGACCCAGTACTTC.

This clone was picked up a small number of times. The chain joins TRBV2 to TRBJ1-5; D remains ambiguous. Trimming left V 3 bases short and J 0 bases short, with 6 bases between. The CDR3 has 14 residues. Germline lookup yields CDR1 SNHLY and CDR2 FYNNEI. In DNA form, the CDR3 reads TGTGCCAGCAGTGACAGCATTAGCAATCAGCCCCAGCATTTT. It specifies CASSDSISNQPQHF.

This sequence joins TRBV2 and TRBJ2-1; 10 bases are shared with TRBD1. Losses at the gene ends were 6 bases for V and 7 bases for J; bases not matched to a gene: 9. Looked up from germline, CDR1 is SNHLY and CDR2 is FYNNEI. There are 15 residues in the CDR3. CDR3 bases: TGTGCCAGCAGGGCCGGGACAGGGGCGAATAATGAGCAGTTCTTC. This codes for CASRAGTGANNEQFF.

The chain joins TRBV5-6 to TRBJ2-2, with 10 bases that match TRBD1. The CDR3 is made up of 15 amino acids. The trim removed 0 bases at V and 4 bases at J, leaving 0 bases unmatched. CDR1 is SGHDT and CDR2 is YYEEEE in the germline V gene. CDR3 residues: CASSLGQGATGELFF. The CDR3 coding sequence is TGTGCCAGCAGCTTGGGACAGGGGGCCACCGGGGAGCTGTTTTTT.

The chain uses TRBV4-1 and TRBJ2-5; 10 bases align to TRBD1. CDR3 size: 15 residues. In germline, CDR1 is MGHRA, CDR2 YSYEKL. V shed 2 bases, J shed 5 bases, and the junction held 5 bases outside the gene matches. The CDR3 spells CASSQKTGGVETQYF. As DNA, the CDR3 is TGCGCCAGCAGCCAAAAGACAGGGGGCGTTGAGACCCAGTACTTC.

The chain combines TRBV9 with TRBJ1-1; D is perhaps TRBD1 (6 bases). The CDR3 is 18 amino acids. CDR1 is SGDLS, CDR2 YYNGEE, per germline. Trimming took off 0 bases at V and 1 base at J, with 19 bases between the two ends. CDR3 nucleotide sequence: TGTGCCAGCAGCGTAGAACGTCAGGGGAAGAAGAGGAACACTGAAGCTTTCTTT. Its translation is CASSVERQGKKRNTEAFF.